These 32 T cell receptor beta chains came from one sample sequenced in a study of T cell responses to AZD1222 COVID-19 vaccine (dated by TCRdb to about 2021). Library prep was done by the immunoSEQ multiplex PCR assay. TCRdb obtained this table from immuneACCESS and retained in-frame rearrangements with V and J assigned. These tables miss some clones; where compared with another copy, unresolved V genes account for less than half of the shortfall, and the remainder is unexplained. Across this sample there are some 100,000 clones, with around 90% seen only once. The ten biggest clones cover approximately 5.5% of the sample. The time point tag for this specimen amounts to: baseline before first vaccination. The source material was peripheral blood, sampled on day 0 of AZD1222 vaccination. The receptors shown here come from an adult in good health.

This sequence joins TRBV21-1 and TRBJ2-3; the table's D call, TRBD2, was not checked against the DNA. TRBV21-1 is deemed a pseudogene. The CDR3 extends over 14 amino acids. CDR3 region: CASSKKGGEDTQYF. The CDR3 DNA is TGTGCCAGCAGCAAAAAGGGTGGGGAGGATACGCAGTATTTT.

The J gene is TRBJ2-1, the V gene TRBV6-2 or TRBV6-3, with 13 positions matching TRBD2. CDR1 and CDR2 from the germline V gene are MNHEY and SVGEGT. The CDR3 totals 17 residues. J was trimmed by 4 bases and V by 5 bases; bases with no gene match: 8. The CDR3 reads CASSARTSGSRYNEQFF. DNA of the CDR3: TGTGCCAGCAGTGCCCGGACTAGCGGGAGCCGATACAATGAGCAGTTCTTC.

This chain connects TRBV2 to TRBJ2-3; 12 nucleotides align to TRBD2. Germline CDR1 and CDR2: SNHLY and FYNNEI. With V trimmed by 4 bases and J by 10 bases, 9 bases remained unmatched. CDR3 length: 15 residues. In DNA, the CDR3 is TGTGCCAGCAGTGTCACGACTAGCGGGGGCACCTCGCAGTATTTT. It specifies CASSVTTSGGTSQYF. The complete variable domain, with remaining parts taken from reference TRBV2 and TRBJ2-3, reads EPEVTQTPSHQVTQMGQEVILRCVPISNHLYFYWYRQILGQKVEFLVSFYNNEISEKSEIFDDQFSVERPDGSNFTLKIRSTKLEDSAMYFCASSVTTSGGTSQYFGPGTRLTVL.

The CDR3 region has the DNA TGTGCCAGCAGTCCACCCCCTTGGCGCAGAGATAGGGCCGATCAGCCCCAGCATTTT. It yields the protein CASSPPPWRRDRADQPQHF. The chain employs TRBV28 and TRBJ1-5; D unresolved. The CDR3 length is 19 residues. Germline assignment: CDR1 MDHEN and CDR2 SYDVKM. Trimming took 5 bases from V and 5 from J, leaving 28 bases between them.

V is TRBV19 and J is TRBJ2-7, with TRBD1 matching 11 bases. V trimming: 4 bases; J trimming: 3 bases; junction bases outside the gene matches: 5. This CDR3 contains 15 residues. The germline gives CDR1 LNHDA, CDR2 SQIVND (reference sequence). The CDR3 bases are TGTGCCAGTAGTAATTCGGGGACAGGGGGCTACGAGCAGTACTTC. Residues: CASSNSGTGGYEQYF.

The CDR3 region is CASSANRVGNYGYTF. In DNA form, the CDR3 reads TGTGCCAGCAGCGCCAACAGGGTCGGGAACTATGGCTACACCTTC. The V call is TRBV5-4, the J call TRBJ1-2; tentatively, D is TRBD1 (6 bases). The germline V gene encodes CDR1 SGHNT and CDR2 YYREEE (reference sequence). With 4 bases removed from V and 2 bases from J, the gap between germline ends came to 15 bases. The CDR3 totals 15 residues.

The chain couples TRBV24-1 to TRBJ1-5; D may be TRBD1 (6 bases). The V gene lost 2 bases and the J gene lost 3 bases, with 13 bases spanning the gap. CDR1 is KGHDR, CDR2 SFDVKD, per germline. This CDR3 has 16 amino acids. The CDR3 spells CATSDSSTGPNQPQHF. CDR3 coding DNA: TGTGCCACCAGTGATTCGTCGACAGGCCCCAATCAGCCCCAGCATTTT.

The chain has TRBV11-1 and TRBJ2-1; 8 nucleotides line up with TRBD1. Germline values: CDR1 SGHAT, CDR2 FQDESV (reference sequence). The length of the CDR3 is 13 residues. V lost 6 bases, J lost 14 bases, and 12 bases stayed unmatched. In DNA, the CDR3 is TGTGCCAGCAGTTCGTACAGGGGGGAAGGCGAGTTCTTC. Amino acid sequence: CASSSYRGEGEFF. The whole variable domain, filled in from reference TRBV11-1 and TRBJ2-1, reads EAEVAQSPRYKITEKSQAVAFWCDPISGHATLYWYRQILGQGPELLVQFQDESVVDDSQLPKDRFSAERLKGVDSTLKIQPAELGDSAMYLCASSSYRGEGEFFGPGTRLTVL.

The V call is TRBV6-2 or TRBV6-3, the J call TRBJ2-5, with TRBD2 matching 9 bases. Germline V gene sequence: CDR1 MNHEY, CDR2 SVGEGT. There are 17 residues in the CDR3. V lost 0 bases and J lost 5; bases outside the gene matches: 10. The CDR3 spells CASSYSLSGGYRETQYF. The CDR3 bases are TGTGCCAGCAGTTACTCGCTCAGCGGGGGGTACCGGGAGACCCAGTACTTC.

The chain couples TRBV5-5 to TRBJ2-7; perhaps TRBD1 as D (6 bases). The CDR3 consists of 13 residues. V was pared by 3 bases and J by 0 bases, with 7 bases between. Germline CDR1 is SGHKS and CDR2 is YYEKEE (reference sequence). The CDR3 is CASSWDISYEQYF. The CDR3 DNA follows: TGTGCCAGCAGCTGGGACATCTCCTACGAGCAGTACTTC.

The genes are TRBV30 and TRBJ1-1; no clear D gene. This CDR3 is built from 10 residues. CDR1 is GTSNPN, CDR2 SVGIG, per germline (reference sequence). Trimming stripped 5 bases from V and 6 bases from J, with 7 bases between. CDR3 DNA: TGTGCCTGGGGTAATGCTGAAGCTTTCTTT. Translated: CAWGNAEAFF. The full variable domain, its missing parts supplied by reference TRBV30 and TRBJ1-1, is SQTIHQWPATLVQPVGSPLSLECTVEGTSNPNLYWYRQAAGRGLQLLFYSVGIGQISSEVPQNLSASRPQDRQFILSSKKLLLSDSGFYLCAWGNAEAFFGQGTRLTVV.

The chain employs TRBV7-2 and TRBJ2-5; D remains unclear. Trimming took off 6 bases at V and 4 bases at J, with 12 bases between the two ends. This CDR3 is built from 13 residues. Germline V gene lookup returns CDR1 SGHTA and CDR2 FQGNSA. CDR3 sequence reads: CASRLRRSETQYF. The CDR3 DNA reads TGTGCCAGCAGATTGAGGCGTTCAGAGACCCAGTACTTC.

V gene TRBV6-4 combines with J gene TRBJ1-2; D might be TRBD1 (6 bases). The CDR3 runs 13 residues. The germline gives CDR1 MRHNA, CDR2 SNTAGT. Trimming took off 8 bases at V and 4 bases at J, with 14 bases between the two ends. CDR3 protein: CASSRGGGYGYTF. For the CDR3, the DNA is TGTGCCAGCTCCCGGGGAGGGGGCTATGGCTACACCTTC.

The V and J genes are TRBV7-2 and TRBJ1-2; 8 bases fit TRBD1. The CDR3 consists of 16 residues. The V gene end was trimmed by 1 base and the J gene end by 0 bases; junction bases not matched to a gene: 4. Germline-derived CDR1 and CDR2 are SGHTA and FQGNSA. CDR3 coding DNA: TGTGCCAGCAGCTTAGTAGGGGGACAGGCTAACTATGGCTACACCTTC. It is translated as CASSLVGGQANYGYTF. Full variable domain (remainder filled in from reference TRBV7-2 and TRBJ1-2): GAGVSQSPSNKVTEKGKDVELRCDPISGHTALYWYRQSLGQGLEFLIYFQGNSAPDKSGLPSDRFSAERTGGSVSTLTIQRTQQEDSAVYLCASSLVGGQANYGYTFGSGTRLTVV.

The CDR3: CASSPDRVSSYEQYF. The CDR3 DNA follows: TGTGCCAGCAGCCCCGACAGGGTGAGCTCCTACGAGCAGTACTTC. The chain carries TRBV3-1 (or the pseudogene TRBV3-2) and TRBJ2-7, with 7 bases identical to TRBD1. Trimming removed 4 bases from V and 0 bases from J; junction bases left unmatched: 6. The CDR3 extends over 15 amino acids. Germline-derived CDR1 and CDR2 are LGHDT and YNNKEL (reference sequence).

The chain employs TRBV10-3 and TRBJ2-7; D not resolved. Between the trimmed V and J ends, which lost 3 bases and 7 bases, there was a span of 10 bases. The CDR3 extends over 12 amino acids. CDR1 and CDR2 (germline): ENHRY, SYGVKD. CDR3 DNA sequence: TGTGCCATCAGTGAAGGCCGGCGGGAGCAGTACTTC. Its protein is CAISEGRREQYF.

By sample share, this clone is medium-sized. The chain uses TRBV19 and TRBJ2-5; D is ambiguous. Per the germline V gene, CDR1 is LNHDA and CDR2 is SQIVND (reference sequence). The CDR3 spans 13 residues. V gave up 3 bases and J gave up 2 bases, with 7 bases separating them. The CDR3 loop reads CASSITIQETQYF. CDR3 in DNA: TGTGCCAGTAGTATCACTATACAAGAGACCCAGTACTTC.

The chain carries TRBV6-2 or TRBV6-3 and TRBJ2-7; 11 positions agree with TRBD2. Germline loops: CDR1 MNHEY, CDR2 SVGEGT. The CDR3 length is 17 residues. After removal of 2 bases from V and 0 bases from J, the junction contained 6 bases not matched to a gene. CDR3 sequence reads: CASSYDTSGGHSYEQYF. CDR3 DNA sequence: TGTGCCAGCAGTTACGATACTAGCGGGGGCCACTCCTACGAGCAGTACTTC.

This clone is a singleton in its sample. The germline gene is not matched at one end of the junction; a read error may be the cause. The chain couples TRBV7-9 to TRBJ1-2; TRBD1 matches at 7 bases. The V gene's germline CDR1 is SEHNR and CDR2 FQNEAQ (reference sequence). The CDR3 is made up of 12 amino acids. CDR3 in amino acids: CASSFVTGPLVF. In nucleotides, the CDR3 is TGTGCCAGCAGCTTCGTGACAGGGCCGTTGGTATTC.

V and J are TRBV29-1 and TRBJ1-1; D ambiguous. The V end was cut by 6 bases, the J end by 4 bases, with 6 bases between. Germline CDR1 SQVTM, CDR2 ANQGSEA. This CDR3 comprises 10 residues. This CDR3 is CSVSGTEAFF. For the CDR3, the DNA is TGCAGCGTCTCCGGCACTGAAGCTTTCTTT.

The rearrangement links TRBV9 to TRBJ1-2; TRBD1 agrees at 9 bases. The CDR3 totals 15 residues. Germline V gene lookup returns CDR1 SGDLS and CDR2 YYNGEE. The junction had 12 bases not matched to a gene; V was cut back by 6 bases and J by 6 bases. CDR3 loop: CASTLQGAEGDGYTF. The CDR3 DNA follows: TGTGCCAGCACCTTACAGGGGGCCGAGGGGGATGGCTACACCTTC.

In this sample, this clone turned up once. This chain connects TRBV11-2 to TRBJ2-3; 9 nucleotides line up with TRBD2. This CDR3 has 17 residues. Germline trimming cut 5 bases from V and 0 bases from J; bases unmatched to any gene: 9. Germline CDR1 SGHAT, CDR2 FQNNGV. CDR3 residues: CASSLAAGGPSTDTQYF. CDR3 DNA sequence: TGTGCCAGCAGCCTAGCGGCGGGAGGGCCGAGCACAGATACGCAGTATTTT.

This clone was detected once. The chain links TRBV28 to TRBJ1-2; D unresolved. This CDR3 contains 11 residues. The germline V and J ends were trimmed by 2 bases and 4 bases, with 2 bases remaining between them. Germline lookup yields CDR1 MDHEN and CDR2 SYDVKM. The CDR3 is CASSLAYGYTF. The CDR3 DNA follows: TGTGCCAGCAGTTTAGCCTATGGCTACACCTTC.

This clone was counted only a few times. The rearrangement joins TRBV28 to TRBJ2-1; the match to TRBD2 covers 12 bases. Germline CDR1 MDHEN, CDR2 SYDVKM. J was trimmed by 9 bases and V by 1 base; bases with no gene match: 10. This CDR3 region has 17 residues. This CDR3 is CASSLSASGRAGREQFF. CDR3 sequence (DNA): TGTGCCAGCAGTTTATCGGCTAGCGGGAGGGCCGGTCGTGAGCAGTTCTTC.

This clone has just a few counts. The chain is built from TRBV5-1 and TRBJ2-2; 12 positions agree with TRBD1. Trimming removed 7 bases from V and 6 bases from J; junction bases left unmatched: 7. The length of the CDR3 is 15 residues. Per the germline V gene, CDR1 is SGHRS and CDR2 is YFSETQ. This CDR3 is CASSAGTGGSGELFF. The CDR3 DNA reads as TGCGCCAGCTCGGCCGGGACAGGGGGCTCCGGGGAGCTGTTTTTT.

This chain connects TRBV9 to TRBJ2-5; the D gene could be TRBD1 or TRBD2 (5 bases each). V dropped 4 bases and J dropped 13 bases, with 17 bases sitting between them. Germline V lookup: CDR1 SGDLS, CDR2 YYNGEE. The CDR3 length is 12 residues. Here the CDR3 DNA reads TGTGCCAGCAGCAATGGCGAGGGGATTCCGTACTTC. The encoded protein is CASSNGEGIPYF.

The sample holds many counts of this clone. The CDR3 here is CASSRLGRADTGNTIYF. For the CDR3, the DNA is TGTGCCAGCTCACGACTAGGCAGAGCCGATACTGGAAACACCATATATTTT. V and J are TRBV18 and TRBJ1-3; unclear D gene. Germline values: CDR1 KGHSH, CDR2 LQKENI. CDR3 size: 17 residues. V dropped 4 bases and J dropped 2 bases, with 18 bases sitting between them.

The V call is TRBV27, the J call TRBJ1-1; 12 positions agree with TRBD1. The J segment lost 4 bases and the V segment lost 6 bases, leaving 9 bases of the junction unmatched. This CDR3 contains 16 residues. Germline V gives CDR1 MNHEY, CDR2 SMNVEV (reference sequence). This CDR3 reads CASRPGTGGAGTEAFF. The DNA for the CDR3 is TGTGCCAGCAGACCCGGGACAGGGGGCGCGGGCACTGAAGCTTTCTTT.

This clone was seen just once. In nucleotides, the CDR3 is TGTGCCAGTAGTTGGGGGGCCGGGGAAGCTTTCTTT. It yields the protein CASSWGAGEAFF. The chain links TRBV19 to TRBJ1-1, with D perhaps matching TRBD1 (6 bases). V dropped 5 bases and J dropped 8 bases, with 12 bases sitting between them. Germline lookup yields CDR1 LNHDA and CDR2 SQIVND (reference sequence). The CDR3 length is 12 residues.

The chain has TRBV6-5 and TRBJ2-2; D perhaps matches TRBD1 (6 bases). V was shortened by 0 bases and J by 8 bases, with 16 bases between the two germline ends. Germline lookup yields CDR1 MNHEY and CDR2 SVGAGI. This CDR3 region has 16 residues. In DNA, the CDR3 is TGTGCCAGCAGTTACTCCGGTTGGGACAAGAAGGGGGAGCTGTTTTTT. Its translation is CASSYSGWDKKGELFF.

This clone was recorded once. CDR3 protein: CASSRGQGTETQYF. The CDR3 coding sequence is TGTGCCAGTAGTAGAGGACAGGGGACGGAGACCCAGTACTTC. The rearrangement links TRBV19 to TRBJ2-5, with TRBD1 matching over 9 bases. The V gene end was trimmed by 4 bases and the J gene end by 5 bases; junction bases not matched to a gene: 5. The CDR3 consists of 14 residues. Germline CDR1 is LNHDA and CDR2 is SQIVND (reference sequence).

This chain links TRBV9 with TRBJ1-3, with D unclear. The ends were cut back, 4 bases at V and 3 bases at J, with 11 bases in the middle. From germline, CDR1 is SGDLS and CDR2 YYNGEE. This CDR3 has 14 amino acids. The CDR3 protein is CASSPRRVGNTIYF. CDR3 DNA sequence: TGTGCCAGCAGCCCAAGGAGGGTTGGAAACACCATATATTTT. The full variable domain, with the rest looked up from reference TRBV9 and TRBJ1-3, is DSGVTQTPKHLITATGQRVTLRCSPRSGDLSVYWYQQSLDQGLQFLIQYYNGEERAKGNILERFSAQQFPDLHSELNLSSLELGDSALYFCASSPRRVGNTIYFGEGSWLTVV.